Each of the 6 T cell receptor beta chains below was sequenced from the same sample in a study of blood T cell repertoires in COVID-19. Assay: immunoSEQ multiplex PCR; the TCRdb copy retains only in-frame clones and omits some. The top ten hold around 4.2% of the sample, which has roughly 120,000 clones, over 75% seen once. Sequencing input: peripheral blood. These receptors originate from a man between 60 and 75 years old with acute or convalescent COVID-19.

This chain joins TRBV20-1 and TRBJ1-5; D is unclear. Germline V gene lookup returns CDR1 DFQATT and CDR2 SNEGSKA (reference sequence). The CDR3 extends over 14 amino acids. V was trimmed by 3 bases and J by 0 bases, leaving 9 bases between them. The CDR3 region is CSASTFYSNQPQHF. CDR3 nucleotide sequence: TGCAGTGCTAGTACCTTCTATAGCAATCAGCCCCAGCATTTT.

This clone was seen more than once but under ten times. The chain links TRBV24-1 to TRBJ2-1; D remains ambiguous. V lost 3 bases to trimming and J lost 7 bases, with 3 bases between them. CDR1 is KGHDR, CDR2 SFDVKD, per germline. The CDR3 is made up of 11 amino acids. The CDR3 DNA sequence: TGTGCCACCAGTGATCCAAATGAGCAGTTCTTC. Protein: CATSDPNEQFF.

This clone occurred a few times. The V gene is TRBV28, the J gene TRBJ2-7; tentative D call: TRBD2 (6 bases). CDR3 length equals 14 residues. Germline-derived CDR1 and CDR2 are MDHEN and SYDVKM. V was cut by 3 bases and J by 3 bases, with 12 bases left in between. CDR3 in amino acids: CASSLGLTYYEQYF. The CDR3 region has the DNA TGTGCCAGCAGTTTGGGACTGACTTACTACGAGCAGTACTTC. Drawing the rest from reference TRBV28 and TRBJ2-7, the complete variable domain is DVKVTQSSRYLVKRTGEKVFLECVQDMDHENMFWYRQDPGLGLRLIYFSYDVKMKEKGDIPEGYSVSREKKERFSLILESASTNQTSMYLCASSLGLTYYEQYFGPGTRLTVT.

The chain has TRBV7-9 and TRBJ2-3; maybe TRBD1 (5 bases). Germline V gene data show CDR1 as SEHNR and CDR2 as FQNEAQ (reference sequence). The V and J ends lost 3 bases and 4 bases respectively, with 14 bases between them. The CDR3 consists of 15 residues. CDR3 bases: TGTGCCAGCAGCTTGAAGGGGCGATACCCAGATACGCAGTATTTT. It encodes CASSLKGRYPDTQYF.

The chain has TRBV2 and TRBJ2-3; tentative D call: TRBD2 (6 bases). Per the germline V gene, CDR1 is SNHLY and CDR2 is FYNNEI. CDR3 length equals 15 residues. The V end lost 6 bases, the J end lost 2 bases, and 15 bases lay between the germline ends. CDR3 sequence reads: CASSLRLDATDTQYF. CDR3 nucleotides: TGTGCCAGCAGCCTCCGACTAGACGCCACAGATACGCAGTATTTT.

The gene calls are TRBV19 and TRBJ2-1, with 8 bases matching TRBD2. The CDR3 spans 16 residues. The germline V gene has CDR1 LNHDA and CDR2 SQIVND (reference sequence). After removal of 6 bases from V and 2 bases from J, the junction contained 9 bases not matched to a gene. CDR3 loop: CASRPGSGRPYNEQFF. The DNA of the CDR3 is TGTGCCAGTAGGCCTGGAAGCGGGAGACCCTACAATGAGCAGTTCTTC.